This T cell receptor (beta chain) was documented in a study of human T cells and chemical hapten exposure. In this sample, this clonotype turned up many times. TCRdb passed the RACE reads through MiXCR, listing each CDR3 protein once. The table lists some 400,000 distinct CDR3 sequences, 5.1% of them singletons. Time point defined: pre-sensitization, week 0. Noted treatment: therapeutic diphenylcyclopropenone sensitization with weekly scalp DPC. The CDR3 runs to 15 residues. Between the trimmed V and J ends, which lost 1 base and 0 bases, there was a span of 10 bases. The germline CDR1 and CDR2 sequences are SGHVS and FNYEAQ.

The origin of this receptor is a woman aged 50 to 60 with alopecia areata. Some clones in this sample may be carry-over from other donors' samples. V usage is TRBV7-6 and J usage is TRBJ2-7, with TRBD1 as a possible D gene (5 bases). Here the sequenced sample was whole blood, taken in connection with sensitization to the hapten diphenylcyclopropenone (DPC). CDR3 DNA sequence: TGTGCCAGCAGCTTAGTAGAGACAGACTCCTACGAGCAGTACTTC. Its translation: CASSLVETDSYEQYF.